The source of this T cell receptor (beta chain) is a study of beta chain features in type 1 diabetes listed by TCRdb under 2018. For the study in its entirety: No differences in mean age, gender distribution, total cell number or subset yield were found between patients and healthy donors. A total of around 110,000,000 sorted cells were examined across all samples, and a strong correlation was observed between cell number per subset and RNA yield. In the study, TCRB repertoires of sorted circulating CD4+ T cell subsets from recently diagnosed type 1 diabetes patients were compared with those of matched healthy donors. Whereas all 30 or so donors provided naive and central memory subsets, regulatory and stem cell-like memory subsets were isolated from just 8 patients and roughly 8 healthy donors. The investigation overall reported the following: The naive, central memory and regulatory TCRB repertoires appeared to resemble one another more closely among patients than among healthy donors. Because small numbers of individuals were included in the HLA sub-analyses, any influence of HLA type on TCRB rearrangement was left unresolved. Shorter templates might have been favored by PCR, but patient and control samples were amplified and corrected together, so both groups would have been affected equally by any skew. A moderate but significant shortening of TCRB CDR3 length was observed in type 1 diabetes patients in all four CD4+ subsets. Because cDNA was sequenced instead of genomic DNA, activated cells with high expression could be over-represented, although the groups did not differ in activation or CD3 levels. At VDJ recombination sites, patients with type 1 diabetes made fewer insertions and deleted more nucleotides, a pattern implying thymic rearrangement abnormalities.

Trimming removed 0 bases from V and 1 base from J, leaving 9 bases between the germline ends. The germline V gene encodes CDR1 SGHTA and CDR2 FQGNSA. From the cysteine up to the phenylalanine, the CDR3 has a length of 15 residues. This entry keeps only the CDR3 DNA: 45 bases, framed from base 1. All of the isolated RNA was reverse transcribed with the High Capacity cDNA Reverse Transcription Kit, so expressed TCRB transcripts were sequenced. Deep immunoSEQ sequencing was performed on naive, central memory and regulatory T cell samples, with an average of around 3.4 million total reads per sample. After sorted cells were lysed in RLT buffer, RNA was extracted with DNase-treated RNeasy Micro or Mini kits, with the choice depending on cell number. Each cell subset was processed separately to prevent cross-contamination, with patient and healthy donor samples processed together. The immunoSEQ multiplex PCR was used to amplify TCRB sequences from cDNA, generating 87-bp fragments that spanned the CDR3 region. Sequencing of the amplicons was done on the Illumina HiSeq platform. Per the original workflow: Synthetic template baselines were used to correct PCR bias computationally, reads within Hamming distance 2 were collapsed, and singletons that could not be merged were discarded. Reads were aligned to IMGT to assign V, D and J genes, CDR3 length, and insertions or deletions at six rearrangement sites. Within each subset, clonotype counts were normalized to the number of sorted cells before true diversity and Gini coefficients were calculated with the tcR R package. The overlap coefficient, calculated on TCRB nucleotide sequences, was used to quantify repertoire sharing. Out-of-frame TCRB sequences from naive cells were analyzed as a proxy for the pre-selection repertoire. The table was pulled from immuneACCESS by TCRdb, which kept in-frame rearrangements only. Such tables lose some clones; where checked, under half of the loss comes from unresolved V genes, and the rest has no known cause. D and trimming were read from the DNA, whereas the V and J calls and clone size are those reported in that table. The sample yields fewer than 550,000 clones; roughly 11% were counted once. Together, the top ten hold approximately 0.05% of the sample.

A single peripheral blood draw of approximately 0.11 L on average was collected from each donor into heparinised tubes. Using a panel that included CD45RO, CCR7, CD25, CD127, CD95 and CD27, naive, central memory, regulatory and stem cell-like memory CD4+ T cells were sorted on a BD FACSAria II. A purity above 98% was achieved for all sorted populations. PBMCs were separated immediately by Lymphoprep density gradient centrifugation and were stained directly, without being cultured. So that batch effects would be minimized, each experiment stained and sorted samples in pairs, pairing one healthy donor with one patient. This clone was counted only a few times. This clone's antigen is unknown. Base-call qualities are not available, and no considerably larger clone is one nucleotide away.

The TCR comes from a woman aged 18-29 years in good health. The sequencing sample was made of naive CD4+ T cells from blood. The label giving this sample's cell subset or site can be read as: true naive CD4+ T cells. The chain is made from TRBV7-2 and TRBJ1-1, and possibly TRBD1, on 6 matching bases. The CDR3 loop reads CASSLALGGNTEAFF. The nucleotide sequence is TGTGCCAGCAGCTTAGCGTTAGGGGGGAACACTGAAGCTTTCTTT.